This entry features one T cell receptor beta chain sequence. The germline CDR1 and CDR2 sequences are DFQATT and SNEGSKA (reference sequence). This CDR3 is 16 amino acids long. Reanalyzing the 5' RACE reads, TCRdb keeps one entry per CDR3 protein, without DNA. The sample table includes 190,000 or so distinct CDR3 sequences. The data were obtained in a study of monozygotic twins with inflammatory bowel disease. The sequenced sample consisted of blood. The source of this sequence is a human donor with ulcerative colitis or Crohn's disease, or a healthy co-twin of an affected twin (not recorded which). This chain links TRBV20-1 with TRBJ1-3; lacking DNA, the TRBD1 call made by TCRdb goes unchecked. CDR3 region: CSARPPGARARNTIYF.